A single sample is the source of the 22 T cell receptor beta chains below, sequenced in a study of CD8 T cells in ankylosing spondylitis. The study, taken as a whole, reports: What seemed typical of ankylosing spondylitis blood was a TCR beta motif built from several highly homologous variants.

TCRdb called the 5' RACE reads again in MiXCR, with one record for every CDR3 protein. The sample includes more than 600,000 distinct CDR3 sequences, around 20% of them seen just once. Their target antigens are unknown. Sequencing used blood, either unsorted or a sorted T cell fraction (not recorded which). Every receptor here comes from a male donor with ankylosing spondylitis.

This clonotype was seen many times. The chain is built from TRBV30 and TRBJ2-7; a possible D gene is TRBD1 (5 bases). Deletions cut 4 bases from V and 3 bases from J, with 16 bases between. The CDR3 sequence is 14 residues long. Germline-derived CDR1 and CDR2 are GTSNPN and SVGIG (reference sequence). The CDR3 region is CAWTGPGKSYEQYF. The CDR3, as DNA: TGTGCCTGGACTGGACCAGGGAAAAGCTACGAGCAGTACTTC.

The chain carries TRBV2 and TRBJ1-2; tentatively, D is TRBD1 (6 bases). The ends were cut back, 5 bases at V and 3 bases at J, with 7 bases in the middle. The germline gives CDR1 SNHLY, CDR2 FYNNEI. The CDR3 has 12 amino acids. The CDR3 bases are TGTGCCAGCAGTTGGACAGACTATGGCTACACCTTC. Amino acids: CASSWTDYGYTF.

This clonotype was counted a single time. V is TRBV7-2 and J is TRBJ2-3, with D possibly called TRBD1 or TRBD2 (5 bases each). Germline CDR1 SGHTA, CDR2 FQGNSA. The CDR3 contains 13 residues. Trimming left V 6 bases short and J 3 bases short, with 10 bases between. CDR3 sequence (DNA): TGTGCCAGCAGGCGACAGCGGACAGATACGCAGTATTTT. Encoded protein: CASRRQRTDTQYF.

The V gene is TRBV6-1, the J gene TRBJ2-3; D not resolved. Trimming removed 6 bases at V and 3 bases at J, with 7 bases between. This CDR3 comprises 12 residues. Per germline, CDR1 MNHNS and CDR2 SASEGT. The CDR3 coding sequence is TGTGCCAGCAGGGGGTGGACAGATACGCAGTATTTT. This encodes CASRGWTDTQYF.

The chain carries TRBV9 and TRBJ2-1, with 12 bases that match TRBD2. This CDR3 region has 16 residues. Germline CDR1 SGDLS, CDR2 YYNGEE. Trimming cost V 0 bases and J 7 bases; bases outside gene matches: 5. For the CDR3, the DNA is TGTGCCAGCAGCGTAGCCGGGACTAGCGGGCTGAATGAGCAGTTCTTC. The encoded protein is CASSVAGTSGLNEQFF.

V gene TRBV5-5 combines with J gene TRBJ2-2; D may be TRBD1 (6 bases). With 5 bases removed from V and 0 bases from J, the gap between germline ends came to 17 bases. Per germline, CDR1 SGHKS and CDR2 YYEKEE (reference sequence). The CDR3 length is 17 residues. In nucleotides, the CDR3 is TGTGCCAGCAGAGGGGGTCTTGGGCGGCCGAACACCGGGGAGCTGTTTTTT. It translates to CASRGGLGRPNTGELFF.

This clonotype appeared a few times. The V and J genes are TRBV7-9 and TRBJ2-7; 14 bases line up with TRBD2. CDR3 length: 15 amino acids. Unmatched junction bases numbered 4, after V lost 5 bases and J lost 4 bases. Germline V gives CDR1 SEHNR, CDR2 FQNEAQ (reference sequence). This CDR3 reads CASSARLAGGYEQYF. The CDR3 DNA reads TGTGCCAGCAGCGCACGACTAGCGGGAGGGTACGAGCAGTACTTC. Full variable domain (missing parts from reference TRBV7-9 and TRBJ2-7): DTGVSQNPRHKITKRGQNVTFRCDPISEHNRLYWYRQTLGQGPEFLTYFQNEAQLEKSRLLSDRFSAERPKGSFSTLEIQRTEQGDSAMYLCASSARLAGGYEQYFGPGTRLTVT.

Ten or more counts support this clonotype. The chain joins TRBV5-1 to TRBJ1-1; TRBD1 agrees at 8 bases. Trimming removed 4 bases from V and 5 bases from J; junction bases left unmatched: 7. The CDR3 is made up of 14 amino acids. Germline V gene lookup returns CDR1 SGHRS and CDR2 YFSETQ. Written as DNA, the CDR3 is TGCGCCAGCAGCCGCGGACAGGGAGGGACTGAAGCTTTCTTT. Its protein is CASSRGQGGTEAFF. Based on the CDR3 plus reference TRBV5-1 and TRBJ1-1, the full variable domain is KAGVTQTPRYLIKTRGQQVTLSCSPISGHRSVSWYQQTPGQGLQFLFEYFSETQRNKGNFPGRFSGRQFSNSRSEMNVSTLELGDSALYLCASSRGQGGTEAFFGQGTRLTVV.

The chain couples TRBV3-1 to TRBJ2-7; 9 bases agree with TRBD1. Germline V CDR1 and CDR2: LGHDT, YNNKEL (reference sequence). The trim removed 4 bases at V and 7 bases at J, leaving 5 bases unmatched. The CDR3 contains 13 residues. DNA for the CDR3: TGTGCCAGCAGCCTCTACAGGGGGCGGGAGCAGTACTTC. Translation gives CASSLYRGREQYF.

This clonotype was seen a handful of times. The chain combines TRBV5-1 with TRBJ2-7; D might be TRBD2 (6 bases). The CDR3 sequence is 14 residues long. Trimming removed 3 bases at V and 3 bases at J, with 13 bases between. CDR1 is SGHRS, CDR2 YFSETQ, per germline. CDR3 residues: CASSSTPDYYEQYF. The CDR3, as DNA: TGCGCCAGCAGCTCCACCCCGGACTACTACGAGCAGTACTTC.

The chain recombines TRBV5-1 with TRBJ2-7; no clear D. The CDR3 runs to 15 residues. The V gene lost 2 bases and the J gene lost 4 bases, with 16 bases spanning the gap. In germline, CDR1 is SGHRS, CDR2 YFSETQ. The CDR3 region is CASSFYDGPNYEQYF. The CDR3 DNA follows: TGCGCCAGCAGCTTTTACGACGGACCAAATTACGAGCAGTACTTC. Using reference TRBV5-1 and TRBJ2-7 for the parts outside the CDR3, the full variable domain is KAGVTQTPRYLIKTRGQQVTLSCSPISGHRSVSWYQQTPGQGLQFLFEYFSETQRNKGNFPGRFSGRQFSNSRSEMNVSTLELGDSALYLCASSFYDGPNYEQYFGPGTRLTVT.

The sample holds a few counts of this clonotype. The chain links TRBV12-3 or TRBV12-4 to TRBJ1-5; D is unclear. V was trimmed by 1 base and J by 6 bases, leaving 10 bases between them. There are 14 residues in the CDR3. In nucleotides, the CDR3 is TGTGCCAGCAGTTTAGGGCAGTTCGGTCAGCCCCAGCATTTT. Its translation: CASSLGQFGQPQHF.

This clonotype showed up just a few times. V usage is TRBV29-1 and J usage is TRBJ2-5; D uncertain. The CDR3 is 14 amino acids. Trimming left V 2 bases short and J 1 base short, with 11 bases between. Germline V gene data show CDR1 as SQVTM and CDR2 as ANQGSEA. Here the CDR3 reads CSVENPGGQETQYF. Here the CDR3 DNA reads TGCAGCGTTGAAAATCCTGGCGGCCAAGAGACCCAGTACTTC.

A few counts support this clonotype. V gene TRBV7-9 combines with J gene TRBJ2-1; tentative D call: TRBD1 (6 bases). Trimming cost V 5 bases and J 10 bases, with 12 bases left between them. This CDR3 is 12 amino acids long. Germline values: CDR1 SEHNR, CDR2 FQNEAQ (reference sequence). CDR3 nucleotides: TGTGCCAGCAGCGAGAAACAGGGCGAGCAGTTCTTC. This codes for CASSEKQGEQFF.

This clonotype was picked up a small number of times. The chain is built from TRBV20-1 and TRBJ2-3; 10 nucleotides align to TRBD2. CDR1 and CDR2 (germline): DFQATT, SNEGSKA (reference sequence). Trimming at V came to 4 bases and at J to 1 base, leaving 8 bases not matched to a gene. The CDR3 totals 16 residues. The CDR3 sequence is CSATRGSGRGTDTQYF. The CDR3 DNA is TGCAGTGCTACCCGAGGGAGCGGGAGGGGCACAGATACGCAGTATTTT.

Ten or more counts support this clonotype. This chain links TRBV18 with TRBJ2-7, with D uncertain. Germline-derived CDR1 and CDR2 are KGHSH and LQKENI. The CDR3 is 13 amino acids. V lost 0 bases and J lost 2, with 5 bases in between. The CDR3 region has the DNA TGTGCCAGCTCACCACCTTCGACCTACGAGCAGTACTTC. Protein product: CASSPPSTYEQYF.

This chain connects TRBV5-1 to TRBJ1-1; D is perhaps TRBD1 (5 bases). The germline V and J ends were trimmed by 0 bases and 2 bases, with 11 bases remaining between them. The CDR3 runs 15 residues. Germline V lookup: CDR1 SGHRS, CDR2 YFSETQ. CDR3: CASSLGGNPNTEAFF. The DNA of the CDR3 is TGCGCCAGCAGCTTGGGGGGGAACCCCAACACTGAAGCTTTCTTT.

The chain recombines TRBV11-2 with TRBJ1-1, with 8 nucleotides matching TRBD1. From germline, CDR1 is SGHAT and CDR2 FQNNGV. The CDR3 consists of 16 residues. J was trimmed by 1 base and V by 5 bases; bases with no gene match: 9. CDR3 in DNA: TGTGCCAGCAGCCCCGGGACAGGCGCGGCGAACACTGAAGCTTTCTTT. Translating gives CASSPGTGAANTEAFF.

This clonotype was seen only a few times. The chain uses TRBV3-1 and TRBJ1-1; no firm D call. With 0 bases removed from V and 11 bases from J, the gap between germline ends came to 16 bases. Germline V gene data show CDR1 as LGHDT and CDR2 as YNNKEL (reference sequence). The CDR3 extends over 14 amino acids. The CDR3 DNA is TGTGCCAGCAGCCAAGACCCGGGCCCTGTGGGGGCTTTCTTT. It specifies CASSQDPGPVGAFF.

V gene TRBV6-1 combines with J gene TRBJ1-5; weak D call: TRBD1 (5 bases). Germline V gene sequence: CDR1 MNHNS, CDR2 SASEGT. The CDR3 runs to 16 residues. The V and J ends lost 4 bases and 0 bases respectively, with 13 bases between them. The CDR3 protein is CASSVGPFNSNQPQHF. CDR3 DNA sequence: TGTGCCAGCAGTGTGGGACCTTTTAATAGCAATCAGCCCCAGCATTTT.

This clonotype was counted between two and nine times. The chain carries TRBV7-9 and TRBJ2-3; 8 bases are a match to TRBD1. The CDR3 runs to 15 residues. After removal of 7 bases from V and 4 bases from J, the junction contained 10 bases not matched to a gene. In germline, CDR1 is SEHNR, CDR2 FQNEAQ (reference sequence). The CDR3 DNA sequence: TGTGCCAGCACCCCCCGGACAGGGTATGCAGATACGCAGTATTTT. This sequence encodes CASTPRTGYADTQYF.

The chain is built from TRBV5-5 and TRBJ1-6; perhaps TRBD1 as D (5 bases). The length of the CDR3 is 14 residues. Trimming took off 3 bases at V and 9 bases at J, with 13 bases between the two ends. In germline, CDR1 is SGHKS, CDR2 YYEKEE (reference sequence). The CDR3: CASSWGPSPSPLHF. The CDR3 DNA is TGTGCCAGCAGCTGGGGACCGTCCCCTTCACCCCTCCACTTT.